This T cell receptor (beta chain) originates from a study of T cell responses to AZD1222 COVID-19 vaccine. General study results and limits: Baseline seropositivity occurred in only a handful of AZD1222 recipients. Donors were largely white British and mainly female; clonal diversity was possibly underestimated.

Comments on this clone: As yet, its antigen is unknown.

The table came from immunoSEQ multiplex PCR; TCRdb's copy has only in-frame clones and leaves some out. There are approximately 190,000 clones in the sample; approximately 92% occur only once, and 1% to 1.5% lies in the top ten. In germline, CDR1 is MNHEY, CDR2 SVGAGI. This CDR3 is 13 amino acids long. V lost 0 bases, J lost 11 bases, and 10 bases lay in between. V is TRBV6-5 and J is TRBJ1-4; D unresolved. The material was peripheral blood, obtained on day 0 of AZD1222 vaccination. The TCR was taken from an adult in good health. CDR3 nucleotide sequence: TGTGCCAGCAGTTACTCGGGAGCAACCAAACTGTTTTTT. Amino acids: CASSYSGATKLFF.